A single T cell receptor (beta chain) is shown here with its context. A J-beta primer mix and a sample-barcoded 5' primer were used in a second PCR of roughly 6 to 11 cycles. Via MiXCR, TCRdb re-called the 5' RACE reads, giving one row per CDR3 protein. The sample consists of roughly 1.4 million distinct CDR3 sequences, approximately 60% of them appearing once. These data originate in a study of blood T cells in healthy people across ages. CDR3 size: 15 residues. The V end was cut by 1 base, the J end by 2 bases, with 10 bases between. Germline CDR1 and CDR2: SGHTA and FQGNSA. Sequenced material: blood. The chain uses TRBV7-2 and TRBJ2-3; D may be TRBD1 (5 bases). The receptor was derived from a man between 18 and 29 years old in good health. The DNA of the CDR3 is TGTGCCAGCAGCTTAGGCGGCAGGGACACAGATACGCAGTATTTT. Translated: CASSLGGRDTDTQYF.